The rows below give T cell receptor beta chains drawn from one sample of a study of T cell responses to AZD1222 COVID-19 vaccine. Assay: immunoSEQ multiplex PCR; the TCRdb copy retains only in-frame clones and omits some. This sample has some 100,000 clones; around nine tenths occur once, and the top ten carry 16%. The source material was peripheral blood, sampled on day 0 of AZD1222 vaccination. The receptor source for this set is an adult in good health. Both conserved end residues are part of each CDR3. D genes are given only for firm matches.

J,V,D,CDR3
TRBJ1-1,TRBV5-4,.,CASSLATGTEAFF
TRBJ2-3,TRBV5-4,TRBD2,CASTSGAGGTDTQYF
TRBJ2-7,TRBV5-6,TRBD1,CASSWTGGVKQYF
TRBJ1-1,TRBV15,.,CATSRQANTEAFF
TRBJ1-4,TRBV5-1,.,CASRGEGEKLFF
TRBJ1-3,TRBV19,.,CASIATDGRNTIYF
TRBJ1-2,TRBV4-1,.,CASSQPTGLNYGYTF
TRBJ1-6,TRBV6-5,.,CASQFKANNSPLHF
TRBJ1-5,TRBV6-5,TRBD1,CASSYSSGGGQPQHF
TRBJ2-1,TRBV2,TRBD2,CASRGTSGSSYNEQFF
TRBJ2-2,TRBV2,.,CASSEEGATGELFF
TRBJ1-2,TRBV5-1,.,CASSLAYDRRDGYTF
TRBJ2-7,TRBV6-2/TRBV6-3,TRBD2,CASSYDTAGIYEQYF
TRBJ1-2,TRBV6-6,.,CASTPSRAGYTF
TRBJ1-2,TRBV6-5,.,CASSSGFHGYTF
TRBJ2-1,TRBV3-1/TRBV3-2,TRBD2,CASSYSSGNEQFF
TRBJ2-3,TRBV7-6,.,CASSLETGKRGTDTQYF
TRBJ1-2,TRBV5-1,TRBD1,CASTEGTGVTYGYTF
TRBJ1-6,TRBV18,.,CASSRLQKRASPLHF
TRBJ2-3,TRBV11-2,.,CASSLDFDPSRVTQYF
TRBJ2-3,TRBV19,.,CASRDSSTDTQYF
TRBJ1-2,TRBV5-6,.,CASSGGVNGYTF
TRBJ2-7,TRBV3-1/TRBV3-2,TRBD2,CASSQSIAGGYEQYF
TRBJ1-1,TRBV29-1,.,CSVRPEGTEAFF
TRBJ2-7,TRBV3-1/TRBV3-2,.,CASSQVGAGYEQYF
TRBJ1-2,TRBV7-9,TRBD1,CASESPGTGVYGYTF
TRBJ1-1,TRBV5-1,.,CASSLGSQLNTEAFF
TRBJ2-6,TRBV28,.,CATNQPSGANVLTF
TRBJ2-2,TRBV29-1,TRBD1,CSAEGDRAPGELFF
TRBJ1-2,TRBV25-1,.,CASSENYGYTF
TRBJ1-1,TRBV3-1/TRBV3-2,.,CASSRRQQNTEAFF
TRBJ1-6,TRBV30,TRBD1,CAFGQGASSPLHF
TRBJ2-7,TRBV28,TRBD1,CASSGGQGVYEQYF
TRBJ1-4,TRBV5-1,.,CASSLGVTEGEKLFF
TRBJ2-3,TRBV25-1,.,CASSFSDTQYF
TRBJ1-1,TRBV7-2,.,CASSSFEGGTEAFF
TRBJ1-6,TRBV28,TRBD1,CASSSPGQGVLPLHF
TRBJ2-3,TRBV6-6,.,CASSYSSPTGYTQYF
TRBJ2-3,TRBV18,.,CASSPPRADTQYF
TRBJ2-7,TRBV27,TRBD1,CASSQQGGQSYEQYF
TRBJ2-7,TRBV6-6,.,CASRKQETYEQYF
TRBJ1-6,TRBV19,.,CASCDGNSPLHF
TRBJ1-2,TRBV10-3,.,CAISESEYGYTF
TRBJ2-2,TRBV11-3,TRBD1,CASSFETGAPGELFF
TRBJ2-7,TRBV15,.,CATSRDQKGFYEQYF
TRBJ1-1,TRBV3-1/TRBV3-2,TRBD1,CASSPRTGRNTEAFF
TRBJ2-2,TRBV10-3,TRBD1,CAIRRQGATGELFF
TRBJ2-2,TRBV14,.,CASSPQLAGELFF
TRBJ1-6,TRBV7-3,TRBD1,CASSLGTGGSPLHF